The next 28 T cell receptor beta chains were all read from a single sample in a study of cytomegalovirus exposure and HLA in healthy donors. Primers included in the PCR were 60 Vbeta and 13 Jbeta primers. Profiled with immunoSEQ multiplex PCR; TCRdb holds only in-frame clones, not every one. Here the sample spans roughly 140,000 clones, approximately 80% being singletons. The sample comprised PBMCs. The receptors come from a woman aged 40-49 years in good health and CMV-seropositive.

The V and J genes are TRBV7-2 and TRBJ2-7, with 7 bases aligning to TRBD1. The CDR3 extends over 14 amino acids. Germline loops: CDR1 SGHTA, CDR2 FQGNSA. Trimming at V came to 3 bases and at J to 5 bases, leaving 7 bases not matched to a gene. CDR3 protein: CASSFDRVKNEQYF. The CDR3 coding sequence is TGTGCCAGCAGCTTCGACAGGGTTAAAAACGAGCAGTACTTC. Together with reference TRBV7-2 and TRBJ2-7, the CDR3 gives the full variable domain: GAGVSQSPSNKVTEKGKDVELRCDPISGHTALYWYRQSLGQGLEFLIYFQGNSAPDKSGLPSDRFSAERTGGSVSTLTIQRTQQEDSAVYLCASSFDRVKNEQYFGPGTRLTVT.

V usage is TRBV18 and J usage is TRBJ2-3; 12 nucleotides line up with TRBD2. V trimming: 8 bases; J trimming: 1 base; junction bases outside the gene matches: 4. Germline V gene data show CDR1 as KGHSH and CDR2 as LQKENI. The CDR3 runs 15 residues. CDR3 in DNA: TGTGCCAGCCGGCCTAGCGGGGGGGGCACAGATACGCAGTATTTT. This encodes CASRPSGGGTDTQYF.

The chain recombines TRBV6-5 with TRBJ1-4; no clear D gene. The CDR3 is 14 residues long. The V gene's germline CDR1 is MNHEY and CDR2 SVGAGI. Trimming pared 2 bases from V and 5 bases from J, leaving 9 bases between. The DNA for the CDR3 is TGTGCCAGCAGTTACGAGGGCTTCAATGAAAAACTGTTTTTT. This gives the protein CASSYEGFNEKLFF.

The sample holds one count of this clone. V and J are TRBV11-2 and TRBJ1-6; D might be TRBD1 (6 bases). Germline V gene lookup returns CDR1 SGHAT and CDR2 FQNNGV. This CDR3 spans 17 amino acids. V was trimmed by 2 bases and J by 5 bases, leaving 16 bases between them. The CDR3 DNA reads TGTGCCAGCAGCTTACGGCGGGGGCTTTTCGATAATTCACCCCTCCACTTT. It translates to CASSLRRGLFDNSPLHF.

The genes are TRBV14 and TRBJ1-6; 7 nucleotides agree with TRBD1. The CDR3 is 16 amino acids. Unmatched junction bases numbered 12, after V lost 3 bases and J lost 10 bases. Germline V gene lookup returns CDR1 SGHDN and CDR2 FVKESK. CDR3 DNA: TGTGCCAGCAGCCACCTTACTACAGGGGTCCCCTCACCCCTCCACTTT. This encodes CASSHLTTGVPSPLHF.

The rearrangement links TRBV6-1 to TRBJ2-5; TRBD2 agrees at 10 bases. The V gene's germline CDR1 is MNHNS and CDR2 SASEGT. The CDR3 length is 16 residues. The J segment lost 2 bases and the V segment lost 1 base, leaving 4 bases of the junction unmatched. As DNA, the CDR3 is TGTGCCAGCAGTGAAGGTTCTAGCGGGGGACAAGAGACCCAGTACTTC. The encoded protein is CASSEGSSGGQETQYF.

CDR3 protein: CASSLYSGGTQYF. The CDR3 region has the DNA TGTGCCAGCAGTTTGTACAGCGGGGGTACGCAGTATTTT. This chain connects TRBV7-9 to TRBJ2-3; 8 bases match TRBD2. Germline V gene lookup returns CDR1 SEHNR and CDR2 FQNEAQ (reference sequence). Trimming cost V 6 bases and J 8 bases; bases outside gene matches: 7. This CDR3 comprises 13 residues.

The count of this clone is one. The V call is TRBV14, the J call TRBJ2-3; 8 bases are a match to TRBD2. The V gene's germline CDR1 is SGHDN and CDR2 FVKESK. V was pared by 6 bases and J by 1 base, with 0 bases of the junction left unmatched. CDR3 length equals 13 residues. The chain's CDR3 is CASRTSGTDTQYF. DNA of the CDR3: TGTGCCAGCAGGACTAGCGGCACAGATACGCAGTATTTT.

The chain couples TRBV5-1 to TRBJ1-4; a possible D gene is TRBD1 (5 bases). V dropped 6 bases and J dropped 6 bases, with 18 bases sitting between them. Germline assignment: CDR1 SGHRS and CDR2 YFSETQ. This CDR3 contains 15 residues. This chain's CDR3 is CASTPSGTTDEKLFF. Written as DNA, the CDR3 is TGCGCCAGCACCCCGAGCGGGACCACGGATGAAAAACTGTTTTTT. The entire variable domain, with the rest obtained from reference TRBV5-1 and TRBJ1-4, is as follows: KAGVTQTPRYLIKTRGQQVTLSCSPISGHRSVSWYQQTPGQGLQFLFEYFSETQRNKGNFPGRFSGRQFSNSRSEMNVSTLELGDSALYLCASTPSGTTDEKLFFGSGTQLSVL.

The rearrangement links TRBV19 to TRBJ2-3; 7 bases are a match to TRBD2. Germline loops: CDR1 LNHDA, CDR2 SQIVND (reference sequence). J was trimmed by 4 bases and V by 3 bases; bases with no gene match: 4. This CDR3 contains 14 residues. This chain's CDR3 is CASSIWEGSDTQYF. The CDR3 DNA reads as TGTGCCAGTAGTATCTGGGAGGGTTCAGATACGCAGTATTTT.

This chain uses TRBV10-3 with TRBJ2-2; 7 bases fit TRBD2. This CDR3 is 16 amino acids long. V was clipped by 2 bases and J by 1 base; unmatched bases: 4. The germline CDR1 and CDR2 sequences are ENHRY and SYGVKD. The CDR3 protein is CAISELGGRNTGELFF. The CDR3, as DNA: TGTGCCATCAGTGAGCTCGGGGGGAGGAACACCGGGGAGCTGTTTTTT.

This sequence joins TRBV2 and TRBJ1-1; D gene unclear. CDR3 length: 13 amino acids. Germline CDR1 reads SNHLY; CDR2 reads FYNNEI. The V end lost 3 bases, the J end lost 1 base, and 6 bases lay between the germline ends. CDR3 sequence (DNA): TGTGCCAGCAGTGATCGGGGGAACACTGAAGCTTTCTTT. This sequence encodes CASSDRGNTEAFF.

This clone was recorded a few times. The chain is built from TRBV10-3 and TRBJ2-4; TRBD2 agrees at 10 bases. The trim removed 3 bases at V and 16 bases at J, leaving 3 bases unmatched. CDR1 ENHRY and CDR2 SYGVKD come from the germline V gene. The CDR3 sequence is 11 residues long. CDR3 loop: CAISDGLAVYF. The CDR3 DNA is TGTGCCATCAGTGACGGACTAGCGGTATACTTC.

The chain employs TRBV6-1 and TRBJ1-2; 9 bases agree with TRBD1. The CDR3 consists of 13 residues. Germline-derived CDR1 and CDR2 are MNHNS and SASEGT. Unmatched junction bases numbered 2, after V lost 6 bases and J lost 3 bases. Written as DNA, the CDR3 is TGTGCCAGCAGAGGGACAGGGTACTATGGCTACACCTTC. Translation gives CASRGTGYYGYTF.

The genes are TRBV30 and TRBJ2-2, with a weak D call TRBD2 (7 bases). V lost 5 bases and J 5 bases, leaving 15 bases between the germline ends. CDR1 and CDR2 (germline): GTSNPN, SVGIG (reference sequence). CDR3 length equals 14 residues. CDR3: CAWGGGLGTGELFF. For the CDR3, the DNA is TGTGCCTGGGGCGGGGGCCTCGGGACCGGGGAGCTGTTTTTT.

For the CDR3, the DNA is TGTGCCAGCAGCTTATCCACAGGGCAAAATGAGCAGTTCTTC. Residues: CASSLSTGQNEQFF. The chain recombines TRBV7-9 with TRBJ2-1; D perhaps matches TRBD1 (6 bases). The germline V gene encodes CDR1 SEHNR and CDR2 FQNEAQ (reference sequence). Trimming shortened V by 2 bases and J by 7 bases, and 12 bases separated the two germline ends. The CDR3 has 14 residues.

The chain is built from TRBV29-1 and TRBJ1-1; 7 bases fit TRBD1. V shed 1 base, J shed 5 bases, and the junction held 4 bases outside the gene matches. The CDR3 is made up of 13 amino acids. Per germline, CDR1 SQVTM and CDR2 ANQGSEA. The CDR3 reads CSVEVTGKTEAFF. The CDR3 nucleotides read TGCAGCGTTGAAGTGACAGGGAAAACTGAAGCTTTCTTT.

The chain couples TRBV5-6 to TRBJ2-5; D is unresolved. This CDR3 comprises 13 residues. CDR1 and CDR2 from the germline V gene are SGHDT and YYEEEE. V shed 1 base and J shed 5 bases, with 9 bases lying between them. CDR3 amino acids: CASSLRVRETQYF. CDR3 DNA sequence: TGTGCCAGCAGCTTGCGGGTGCGGGAGACCCAGTACTTC.

The V gene is TRBV5-1, the J gene TRBJ1-1; no clear D. The CDR3 spans 14 residues. Germline V gives CDR1 SGHRS, CDR2 YFSETQ. V was clipped by 5 bases and J by 2 bases, with 13 bases between them. This CDR3 is CASRSEATNTEAFF. DNA for the CDR3: TGCGCCAGCAGATCGGAGGCTACAAACACTGAAGCTTTCTTT.

The chain has TRBV6-1 and TRBJ1-2, with D possibly TRBD1 on 6 matching bases. CDR3 length: 15 amino acids. Germline V gene data show CDR1 as MNHNS and CDR2 as SASEGT. V lost 3 bases, J lost 6 bases, and 17 bases lay in between. This chain's CDR3 is CASSEAGGTRDGYTF. The CDR3 nucleotides read TGTGCCAGCAGTGAGGCGGGGGGGACACGGGATGGCTACACCTTC.

The chain recombines TRBV18 with TRBJ1-6; 9 nucleotides line up with TRBD1. J gave up 9 bases and V 4 bases, and 10 bases lay outside the gene matches. Per germline, CDR1 KGHSH and CDR2 LQKENI. CDR3 length: 16 amino acids. The CDR3 bases are TGTGCCAGCTCACTACTTGGACAGGGGATAGGTTCACCCCTCCACTTT. Amino acid sequence: CASSLLGQGIGSPLHF. Drawing the rest from reference TRBV18 and TRBJ1-6, the complete variable domain is NAGVMQNPRHLVRRRGQEARLRCSPMKGHSHVYWYRQLPEEGLKFMVYLQKENIIDESGMPKERFSAEFPKEGPSILRIQQVVRGDSAAYFCASSLLGQGIGSPLHFGNGTRLTVT.

The V and J genes are TRBV6-5 and TRBJ1-4, with 10 bases matching TRBD1. The CDR3 totals 14 residues. Germline CDR1 MNHEY, CDR2 SVGAGI. V trimming: 6 bases; J trimming: 7 bases; junction bases outside the gene matches: 5. In DNA, the CDR3 is TGTGCCAGCAGCCCGGACAGGGGGAGTGAAAAACTGTTTTTT. This codes for CASSPDRGSEKLFF.

This clone was observed a single time. The genes are TRBV4-3 and TRBJ1-2; a possible D gene is TRBD1 (5 bases). Germline CDR1 is LGHNA and CDR2 is YSLEER. This CDR3 contains 15 residues. V shed 1 base and J shed 8 bases, with 17 bases lying between them. The CDR3 coding sequence is TGCGCCAGCAGCCAAGCAGAGCCGGGACTAAGGGGCTACACCTTC. Translated: CASSQAEPGLRGYTF.

This clone was picked up a small number of times. This rearrangement joins TRBV7-9 to TRBJ1-1; 7 bases are a match to TRBD1. The germline V gene has CDR1 SEHNR and CDR2 FQNEAQ (reference sequence). This CDR3 has 14 amino acids. The V segment lost 5 bases and the J segment 4 bases; nucleotides outside the gene matches: 7. The CDR3 is CASSLQGRVTEAFF. In nucleotides, the CDR3 is TGTGCCAGCAGCCTACAGGGGCGGGTCACTGAAGCTTTCTTT.

About this clone itself: The junction and the germline gene differ at one end; a read error may be behind it. The chain is built from TRBV10-3 and TRBJ2-2; 10 bases line up with TRBD2. Germline loops: CDR1 ENHRY, CDR2 SYGVKD. The CDR3 has 17 amino acids. This CDR3 is CAISEASGRANTGELFF. CDR3 sequence (DNA): TGTGCCATCAGTGAGGCTAGCGGGAGAGCGAACACCGGGGAGCTGTTCTTT.

This rearrangement joins TRBV28 to TRBJ2-7; 7 bases are shared with TRBD2. With 6 bases clipped from V and 6 bases from J, the junction kept 14 bases outside the gene matches. The CDR3 loop spans 15 amino acids. CDR1 MDHEN and CDR2 SYDVKM come from the germline V gene. CDR3 coding DNA: TGTGCCAGCAGCCCCCCATTGGGGGGGAGGGCCGAGCAGTACTTC. Translating gives CASSPPLGGRAEQYF.

The CDR3 sequence is CASSPNGQAPREQYF. The CDR3 nucleotides are TGTGCCAGCAGTCCCAACGGACAGGCCCCCAGGGAGCAGTACTTC. The chain carries TRBV27 and TRBJ2-7; TRBD1 agrees at 7 bases. The CDR3 covers 15 residues. J lost 7 bases, V lost 5 bases, and 14 bases had no gene match. The germline gives CDR1 MNHEY, CDR2 SMNVEV (reference sequence).

The rearrangement links TRBV21-1 to TRBJ1-5; TRBD1 is taken as the D call from the table, unchecked against the DNA. TRBV21-1 is classified as a pseudogene. The CDR3 length is 15 residues. The CDR3: CASSKDGKQNQPQHF. CDR3 in DNA: TGTGCCAGCAGCAAAGACGGTAAACAGAACCAGCCCCAGCATTTT.